The 15 T cell receptor beta chains in this list originate from one sample, sequenced in a study of blood T cells in healthy people across ages. Next came a second PCR, run for roughly 6 to 11 cycles, which used a sample-barcoded 5' primer along with a J-beta primer mix. TCRdb recomputed calls from the 5' RACE reads with MiXCR, one row per CDR3 protein. The repertoire has about 680,000 distinct CDR3 sequences, more than 40% of them found once; the top ten carry roughly a third. The material sequenced was blood. Receptor source: a woman aged 55 to 70 in good health.

The V call is TRBV20-1, the J call TRBJ1-1; D ambiguous. Between the trimmed V and J ends, which lost 0 bases and 3 bases, there was a span of 11 bases. Looked up from germline, CDR1 is DFQATT and CDR2 is SNEGSKA (reference sequence). The CDR3 is 14 residues long. The CDR3 reads CSARDRTLYTEAFF. For the CDR3, the DNA is TGCAGTGCTAGAGATAGGACCCTCTACACTGAAGCTTTCTTT.

This clonotype showed up many times. V gene TRBV7-9 combines with J gene TRBJ1-2; 9 nucleotides match TRBD1. Germline CDR1 reads SEHNR; CDR2 reads FQNEAQ (reference sequence). This CDR3 region has 16 residues. The trim removed 4 bases at V and 10 bases at J, leaving 16 bases unmatched. The CDR3 spells CASSSQLQGARNDYTF. The CDR3 coding sequence is TGTGCCAGCAGCTCCCAATTACAGGGGGCAAGGAATGACTACACCTTC.

V is TRBV12-3 or TRBV12-4 and J is TRBJ2-4; D is possibly TRBD1 (5 bases). The CDR3 totals 17 residues. The V gene lost 3 bases and the J gene lost 6 bases, with 21 bases spanning the gap. The CDR3 bases are TGTGCCAGCAGTTTGCGCCCCCAGGGCAGGCATGGAAACATTCAGTACTTC. Protein: CASSLRPQGRHGNIQYF.

J is TRBJ1-1 and V is TRBV29-1, with D unresolved. Germline V lookup: CDR1 SQVTM, CDR2 ANQGSEA. V lost 4 bases, J lost 3 bases, and 9 bases lay in between. This CDR3 has 12 amino acids. The CDR3, as DNA: TGCAGCGTTGGGTATGGGGACACTGAAGCTTTCTTT. The encoded protein is CSVGYGDTEAFF.

This clonotype was seen many times. This chain uses TRBV2 with TRBJ2-1; D remains unclear. Germline lookup yields CDR1 SNHLY and CDR2 FYNNEI. CDR3 length equals 11 residues. V was cut by 6 bases and J by 10 bases, with 10 bases left in between. As DNA, the CDR3 is TGTGCCAGCAGGAATCTAGGGGAGCAGTTCTTC. It is translated as CASRNLGEQFF.

The V and J genes are TRBV2 and TRBJ2-5; D is unresolved. The CDR3 is made up of 13 amino acids. V lost 5 bases, J lost 4 bases, and 11 bases lay in between. Germline CDR1 and CDR2: SNHLY and FYNNEI. The CDR3 DNA is TGTGCCAGCAGTATTCTCTTGGGAGAGACCCAGTACTTC. It encodes CASSILLGETQYF.

V is TRBV11-2 and J is TRBJ2-5, with 9 bases lining up with TRBD2. The CDR3 spans 15 residues. Germline V gives CDR1 SGHAT, CDR2 FQNNGV. The J segment lost 4 bases and the V segment lost 8 bases, leaving 11 bases of the junction unmatched. The CDR3 loop is CASARASGARETQYF. CDR3 nucleotide sequence: TGTGCCAGCGCGCGGGCTAGCGGGGCTCGAGAGACCCAGTACTTC.

The chain carries TRBV7-2 and TRBJ2-7; 7 bases match TRBD1. The germline V gene encodes CDR1 SGHTA and CDR2 FQGNSA. V was pared by 3 bases and J by 0 bases, with 17 bases of the junction left unmatched. This CDR3 is built from 19 residues. CDR3 region: CASSLPETRNRGSSYEQYF. CDR3 nucleotide sequence: TGTGCCAGCAGCTTGCCTGAGACCCGGAACAGGGGCTCCTCCTACGAGCAGTACTTC.

The sample holds a few counts of this clonotype. V gene TRBV7-2 combines with J gene TRBJ1-1; D unclear. Germline V gives CDR1 SGHTA, CDR2 FQGNSA. V dropped 7 bases and J dropped 1 base, with 16 bases sitting between them. The CDR3 consists of 15 residues. CDR3 nucleotide sequence: TGTGCCAGCACCACAGACCTGGGATGGAACACTGAAGCTTTCTTT. This codes for CASTTDLGWNTEAFF.

The chain uses TRBV20-1 and TRBJ2-5; 9 bases match TRBD2. The J segment lost 11 bases and the V segment lost 3 bases, leaving 10 bases of the junction unmatched. The CDR3 length is 13 residues. In germline, CDR1 is DFQATT, CDR2 SNEGSKA (reference sequence). The CDR3: CSASETSGNEQYF. The CDR3 bases are TGCAGTGCTAGTGAGACTAGCGGAAATGAGCAGTACTTC.

This chain links TRBV29-1 with TRBJ2-1, with D possibly being TRBD2 (5 bases). CDR1 SQVTM and CDR2 ANQGSEA come from the germline V gene. The V end lost 1 base, the J end lost 3 bases, and 10 bases lay between the germline ends. This CDR3 region has 14 residues. The CDR3 DNA follows: TGCAGCGTTGAAGCAGAACTAGTCTACAATGAGCAGTTCTTC. The encoded protein is CSVEAELVYNEQFF.

In its sample, this clonotype was seen many times. The chain recombines TRBV4-3 with TRBJ2-3; TRBD2 matches 9 bases. CDR3 length: 15 residues. Germline V gene lookup returns CDR1 LGHNA and CDR2 YSLEER. Germline trimming cut 5 bases from V and 0 bases from J; bases unmatched to any gene: 3. CDR3 bases: TGCGCCAGCAGCTCTAGCGGGAAAAGCACAGATACGCAGTATTTT. It encodes CASSSSGKSTDTQYF.

The V and J genes are TRBV6-1 and TRBJ2-3; D is uncertain. Germline-derived CDR1 and CDR2 are MNHNS and SASEGT. The CDR3 loop spans 13 amino acids. The ends were cut back, 8 bases at V and 1 base at J, with 10 bases in the middle. The CDR3 DNA is TGTGCCAGCCCCAGACCCGGCACAGATACGCAGTATTTT. Translation: CASPRPGTDTQYF.

This clonotype was counted only a few times. The chain uses TRBV9 and TRBJ2-3; 11 bases agree with TRBD2. The CDR3 is made up of 16 amino acids. With 3 bases clipped from V and 3 bases from J, the junction kept 6 bases outside the gene matches. CDR1 and CDR2 from the germline V gene are SGDLS and YYNGEE. The CDR3 is CASSATTSGRTDTQYF. As DNA, the CDR3 is TGTGCCAGCAGCGCTACAACTAGCGGGAGAACAGATACGCAGTATTTT. The full variable domain, in which reference TRBV9 and TRBJ2-3 provide the parts outside the CDR3, is DSGVTQTPKHLITATGQRVTLRCSPRSGDLSVYWYQQSLDQGLQFLIQYYNGEERAKGNILERFSAQQFPDLHSELNLSSLELGDSALYFCASSATTSGRTDTQYFGPGTRLTVL.

This clonotype was recorded at least ten times. DNA of the CDR3: TGCAGTGCTCGACCCGCCTATGGCTACACCTTC. Translated, it gives CSARPAYGYTF. The chain combines TRBV20-1 with TRBJ1-2; no reliable D call. Looked up from germline, CDR1 is DFQATT and CDR2 is SNEGSKA (reference sequence). Trimming took off 5 bases at V and 4 bases at J, with 8 bases between the two ends. The CDR3 sequence is 11 residues long.